This passage covers 30 T cell receptor beta chains from one sample sequenced in a study of shared clonotypes between healthy human individuals. TCRdb's copy holds only in-frame clones and misses some; the assay was immunoSEQ multiplex PCR. The sample carries roughly 590,000 clones, roughly 95% recorded once. The naive CD8 fraction comprised CD45RO-negative cells positively selected for CCR7 and excluded terminally differentiated effector memory CD45RA+ cells. Input material: naive CD8+ T cells sorted from blood. The source of these receptors is a woman in her 30s in good health.

This chain links TRBV9 with TRBJ2-1; D is unclear. V was shortened by 1 base and J by 7 bases, with 9 bases between the two germline ends. The CDR3 is made up of 13 amino acids. Germline CDR1 SGDLS, CDR2 YYNGEE. CDR3 DNA: TGTGCCAGCAGCGTATATCTGGGTAATGAGCAGTTCTTC. Translated: CASSVYLGNEQFF.

This rearrangement joins TRBV13 to TRBJ1-2; tentatively, D is TRBD1 (5 bases). The V gene's germline CDR1 is PRHDT and CDR2 FYEKMQ (reference sequence). The CDR3 is made up of 17 amino acids. With 5 bases removed from V and 4 bases from J, the gap between germline ends came to 23 bases. The CDR3 region is CASSRVMGLVDGYGYTF. The DNA of the CDR3 is TGTGCCAGCAGCCGGGTAATGGGGCTGGTAGATGGCTATGGCTACACCTTC.

The genes are TRBV10-2 and TRBJ2-7; 13 nucleotides line up with TRBD2. The CDR3 is made up of 15 amino acids. Germline loops: CDR1 WSHSY, CDR2 SAAADI. V lost 6 bases to trimming and J lost 5 bases; unmatched junction nucleotides: 7. CDR3 in amino acids: CASSFTSGRGDEQYF. CDR3 sequence (DNA): TGCGCCAGCAGCTTCACTAGCGGGAGGGGGGACGAGCAGTACTTC.

The rearrangement uses TRBV25-1 and TRBJ2-5, with D hard to call. The CDR3 covers 13 residues. Trimming shortened V by 1 base and J by 4 bases, and 7 bases separated the two germline ends. Germline CDR1 MGHDK, CDR2 SYGVNS. The CDR3 sequence: CASSEFLTETQYF. CDR3 in DNA: TGTGCCAGCAGTGAATTCTTGACAGAGACCCAGTACTTC. Using reference TRBV25-1 and TRBJ2-5 for the parts outside the CDR3, the full variable domain is EADIYQTPRYLVIGTGKKITLECSQTMGHDKMYWYQQDPGMELHLIHYSYGVNSTEKGDLSSESTVSRIRTEHFPLTLESARPSHTSQYLCASSEFLTETQYFGPGTRLLVL.

This chain links TRBV28 with TRBJ2-2; TRBD2 agrees at 14 bases. The CDR3 length is 16 residues. V dropped 5 bases and J dropped 5; count of bases not matched to a gene: 4. Germline CDR1 and CDR2: MDHEN and SYDVKM. The CDR3 DNA sequence: TGTGCCAGCAGTGGGGGGACTAGCGGGAGAACCGGGGAGCTGTTTTTT. Protein: CASSGGTSGRTGELFF.

The chain carries TRBV30 and TRBJ1-3, with a possible D match to TRBD1 (5 bases). The V end was cut by 5 bases, the J end by 4 bases, with 9 bases between. CDR1 is GTSNPN and CDR2 is SVGIG in the germline V gene (reference sequence). The CDR3 extends over 12 amino acids. For the CDR3, the DNA is TGTGCCTGGTCCCCAGGGGGAAACACCATATATTTT. Protein: CAWSPGGNTIYF.

This clone was seen more than once but under ten times. The rearrangement links TRBV29-1 to TRBJ1-5; perhaps TRBD1 as D (5 bases). The CDR3 runs 13 residues. Germline V gives CDR1 SQVTM, CDR2 ANQGSEA. V lost 3 bases and J 2 bases, leaving 8 bases between the germline ends. For the CDR3, the DNA is TGCAGCGTTGAGGGGGAAGGCAATCAGCCCCAGCATTTT. This encodes CSVEGEGNQPQHF.

V gene TRBV6-6 combines with J gene TRBJ2-3; a weak D match, TRBD2 (6 bases). CDR1 is MNHNY and CDR2 is SVGAGI in the germline V gene (reference sequence). This CDR3 is 16 amino acids long. Trimming removed 0 bases from V and 4 bases from J, with 14 bases in between. The CDR3: CASSYSPSGFADTQYF. The CDR3 nucleotides read TGTGCCAGCAGTTACTCCCCGAGCGGGTTTGCAGATACGCAGTATTTT.

This clone has just one count. The genes are TRBV5-1 and TRBJ2-3, with 10 bases matching TRBD1. Per germline, CDR1 SGHRS and CDR2 YFSETQ. CDR3 length: 15 residues. J was trimmed by 3 bases and V by 4 bases; bases with no gene match: 5. CDR3 DNA sequence: TGCGCCAGCAGCCTACCGGGACAGGGGACAGATACGCAGTATTTT. Translating it yields CASSLPGQGTDTQYF. Full variable domain (missing parts from reference TRBV5-1 and TRBJ2-3): KAGVTQTPRYLIKTRGQQVTLSCSPISGHRSVSWYQQTPGQGLQFLFEYFSETQRNKGNFPGRFSGRQFSNSRSEMNVSTLELGDSALYLCASSLPGQGTDTQYFGPGTRLTVL.

The rearrangement links TRBV25-1 to TRBJ1-2; D may be TRBD1 (6 bases). CDR3 length: 15 residues. CDR1 is MGHDK and CDR2 is SYGVNS in the germline V gene. V was cut by 4 bases and J by 4 bases, with 16 bases left in between. In DNA form, the CDR3 reads TGTGCCAGCAGTGGAACAACAGGGCCGCGCTATGGCTACACCTTC. Encoded protein: CASSGTTGPRYGYTF.

The chain links TRBV30 to TRBJ2-2, with 8 bases lining up with TRBD1. This CDR3 has 16 residues. Germline CDR1 is GTSNPN and CDR2 is SVGIG (reference sequence). V lost 6 bases, J lost 2 bases, and 11 bases stayed unmatched. CDR3 bases: TGTGCCTGCCTCTGGGGGACAGGAGTCAACACCGGGGAGCTGTTTTTT. As protein: CACLWGTGVNTGELFF.

The chain couples TRBV5-8 to TRBJ2-2; unclear D gene. The CDR3 is 15 residues long. Germline V gene lookup returns CDR1 SGHTS and CDR2 YDEGEE. Trimming shortened V by 0 bases and J by 2 bases, and 8 bases separated the two germline ends. This CDR3 is CASSLVVVNTGELFF. The CDR3, as DNA: TGTGCCAGCAGCTTGGTCGTGGTAAACACCGGGGAGCTGTTTTTT.

The rearrangement uses TRBV5-4 and TRBJ2-1; perhaps TRBD2 as D (5 bases). The V end was cut by 2 bases, the J end by 5 bases, with 17 bases between. This CDR3 region has 16 residues. Germline V lookup: CDR1 SGHNT, CDR2 YYREEE (reference sequence). The CDR3 region is CASSFSGLARNNEQFF. The DNA of the CDR3 is TGTGCCAGCAGCTTCTCCGGCCTAGCACGGAACAATGAGCAGTTCTTC.

The CDR3 bases are TGCGCCAGCAGTGAGTCTATTGCGGGAGCGGGAACAGATACGCAGTATTTT. Translated: CASSESIAGAGTDTQYF. The rearrangement joins TRBV10-2 to TRBJ2-3; 7 bases align to TRBD2. Germline V lookup: CDR1 WSHSY, CDR2 SAAADI. The CDR3 length is 17 residues. V was pared by 0 bases and J by 3 bases, with 9 bases of the junction left unmatched.

The chain combines TRBV29-1 with TRBJ1-2; 10 bases are a match to TRBD1. The trim removed 6 bases at V and 5 bases at J, leaving 6 bases unmatched. CDR3 length: 13 amino acids. The germline CDR1 and CDR2 sequences are SQVTM and ANQGSEA. This CDR3 is CSVTGTGAYGYTF. CDR3 sequence (DNA): TGCAGCGTCACCGGGACAGGGGCGTATGGCTACACCTTC.

V usage is TRBV30 and J usage is TRBJ1-2, with 7 bases fitting TRBD1. The CDR3 has 13 amino acids. Germline assignment: CDR1 GTSNPN and CDR2 SVGIG (reference sequence). With V trimmed by 5 bases and J by 4 bases, 7 bases remained unmatched. The CDR3 DNA follows: TGTGCCTGGGACCGCTACAGGGGCTATGGCTACACCTTC. Translated, it gives CAWDRYRGYGYTF.

V and J are TRBV6-1 and TRBJ2-2; D remains unclear. V dropped 3 bases and J dropped 4 bases, with 9 bases sitting between them. The CDR3 sequence is 14 residues long. Germline V gene sequence: CDR1 MNHNS, CDR2 SASEGT. The CDR3 nucleotides are TGTGCCAGCAGTGAGGGCAGATTCACCGGGGAGCTGTTTTTT. This translates into CASSEGRFTGELFF.

The chain links TRBV9 to TRBJ2-3; TRBD2 matches 9 bases. Germline assignment: CDR1 SGDLS and CDR2 YYNGEE. CDR3 size: 15 residues. Losses at the gene ends were 4 bases for V and 4 bases for J; bases not matched to a gene: 7. Here the CDR3 DNA reads TGTGCCAGCAGCTCCAAGCGGGAGGACCCAGATACGCAGTATTTT. Translation gives CASSSKREDPDTQYF. The entire variable domain, with the rest obtained from reference TRBV9 and TRBJ2-3, is as follows: DSGVTQTPKHLITATGQRVTLRCSPRSGDLSVYWYQQSLDQGLQFLIQYYNGEERAKGNILERFSAQQFPDLHSELNLSSLELGDSALYFCASSSKREDPDTQYFGPGTRLTVL.

CDR3 bases: TGTGCCAGCAGCTTAGAAGGCAACTACAATGAGCAGTTCTTC. Its translation is CASSLEGNYNEQFF. The V call is TRBV7-9, the J call TRBJ2-1; D unresolved. Germline CDR1 is SEHNR and CDR2 is FQNEAQ (reference sequence). The CDR3 length is 14 residues. Trimming took off 1 base at V and 3 bases at J, with 7 bases between the two ends.

The table lists this clone with a count of one. V gene TRBV11-3 combines with J gene TRBJ1-2, with 7 positions matching TRBD1. Germline V gene lookup returns CDR1 SGHNT and CDR2 YENEEA. The CDR3 has 13 residues. The V segment lost 5 bases and the J segment 3 bases; nucleotides outside the gene matches: 3. The CDR3 sequence: CASSHDRDYGYTF. CDR3 DNA: TGTGCCAGCAGCCATGACAGGGACTATGGCTACACCTTC.

The chain employs TRBV4-1 and TRBJ1-5; D is uncertain. V lost 1 base to trimming and J lost 5 bases, with 15 bases between them. Germline CDR1 reads MGHRA; CDR2 reads YSYEKL. This CDR3 has 16 residues. The CDR3 DNA follows: TGCGCCAGCAGCCAAGGGACTGAGGGTCCGGATCAGCCCCAGCATTTT. Its protein product is CASSQGTEGPDQPQHF.

There are a few counts of this clone. At the DNA level, this CDR3 is encoded by other sequences in the same sample as well. The genes are TRBV27 and TRBJ2-7, with D uncertain. Trimming cost V 3 bases and J 6 bases, with 3 bases left between them. Germline values: CDR1 MNHEY, CDR2 SMNVEV (reference sequence). The CDR3 is 10 residues long. The CDR3 DNA is TGTGCCAGCAGTTTGGGCGAGCAGTACTTC. As protein: CASSLGEQYF.

J is TRBJ2-7 and V is TRBV4-1, with 7 bases fitting TRBD2. Germline CDR1 and CDR2: MGHRA and YSYEKL. J gave up 2 bases and V 0 bases, and 7 bases lay outside the gene matches. CDR3 length equals 16 residues. The CDR3 spells CASSQEEGLPTYEQYF. The CDR3 coding sequence is TGCGCCAGCAGCCAAGAGGAGGGACTACCAACCTACGAGCAGTACTTC.

The chain recombines TRBV11-2 with TRBJ1-1; D is uncertain. Germline values: CDR1 SGHAT, CDR2 FQNNGV. V gave up 5 bases and J gave up 8 bases, with 15 bases separating them. This CDR3 has 13 amino acids. The CDR3 nucleotides are TGTGCCAGCAGCCCCCATTCGGCGGGCGAAGCTTTCTTT. It yields the protein CASSPHSAGEAFF. Drawing the rest from reference TRBV11-2 and TRBJ1-1, the complete variable domain is EAGVAQSPRYKIIEKRQSVAFWCNPISGHATLYWYQQILGQGPKLLIQFQNNGVVDDSQLPKDRFSAERLKGVDSTLKIQPAKLEDSAVYLCASSPHSAGEAFFGQGTRLTVV.

This CDR3 is CASSEVINRDGAYEQYF. The CDR3, as DNA: TGTGCCAGCAGTGAAGTAATCAACCGGGACGGTGCCTACGAGCAGTACTTC. The rearrangement joins TRBV25-1 to TRBJ2-7; perhaps D is TRBD1 or TRBD2 (5 bases each). CDR1 is MGHDK, CDR2 SYGVNS, per germline. V was clipped by 2 bases and J by 2 bases, with 19 bases between them. CDR3 length equals 17 residues.

J is TRBJ1-1 and V is TRBV27; unclear D gene. Germline CDR1 reads MNHEY; CDR2 reads SMNVEV (reference sequence). Trimming took 3 bases from V and 4 from J, leaving 9 bases between them. The CDR3 is made up of 13 amino acids. The CDR3 spells CASSLFGATEAFF. CDR3 DNA: TGTGCCAGCAGTTTGTTTGGAGCCACTGAAGCTTTCTTT.

The V call is TRBV9, the J call TRBJ2-2; TRBD2 agrees at 9 bases. V lost 1 base to trimming and J lost 0 bases; unmatched junction nucleotides: 1. Looked up from germline, CDR1 is SGDLS and CDR2 is YYNGEE. The CDR3 is 16 residues long. Here the CDR3 reads CASSVSSGTNTGELFF. CDR3 DNA sequence: TGTGCCAGCAGCGTATCTAGCGGGACGAACACCGGGGAGCTGTTTTTT.

The rearrangement uses TRBV27 and TRBJ2-2, with no clear D. The length of the CDR3 is 13 residues. Between the trimmed V and J ends, which lost 2 bases and 8 bases, there was a span of 9 bases. CDR1 is MNHEY, CDR2 SMNVEV, per germline (reference sequence). Here the CDR3 DNA reads TGTGCCAGCAGTTTACTTTCCGTTGGGGAGCTGTTTTTT. Protein product: CASSLLSVGELFF.

The chain links TRBV7-8 to TRBJ1-2; TRBD1 aligns across 7 bases. Trimming at V came to 5 bases and at J to 2 bases, leaving 11 bases not matched to a gene. The CDR3 covers 16 residues. Germline V gene sequence: CDR1 SGHVS, CDR2 FQNEAQ. The CDR3: CASSPGQPAENYGYTF. The CDR3 nucleotides are TGTGCCAGCAGCCCGGGACAGCCCGCCGAAAACTATGGCTACACCTTC.

The J gene is TRBJ1-5, the V gene TRBV6-6, with D maybe TRBD1 (5 bases). This CDR3 spans 13 amino acids. The germline V gene has CDR1 MNHNY and CDR2 SVGAGI (reference sequence). Trimming shortened V by 7 bases and J by 0 bases, and 7 bases separated the two germline ends. The CDR3 sequence is CASTTDSNQPQHF. The CDR3, as DNA: TGTGCCAGCACGACAGATAGCAATCAGCCCCAGCATTTT.